Following are 18 T cell receptor beta chains from one sample sequenced in a study of OX40 agonist ivuxolimab in advanced cancers. TCRdb's table, derived via immunoSEQ multiplex PCR, lists solely in-frame clones and lacks some. Here the sample spans tens of thousands of clones, 88% being singletons. Material: CD4+ or CD8+ T cells sorted from blood, obtained in a trial of the OX40 agonist ivuxolimab. Receptors originate from an adult with an advanced solid tumor such as melanoma, head and neck, liver or kidney cancer.

This rearrangement joins TRBV7-8 to TRBJ2-5; 7 nucleotides align to TRBD2. V dropped 4 bases and J dropped 5; count of bases not matched to a gene: 1. CDR1 SGHVS and CDR2 FQNEAQ come from the germline V gene. There are 12 residues in the CDR3. CDR3 in DNA: TGTGCCAGCAGCTCAGCGGGGGAGACCCAGTACTTC. Its translation is CASSSAGETQYF.

The chain joins TRBV5-4 to TRBJ2-2; TRBD2 matches 15 bases. V lost 4 bases to trimming and J lost 8 bases; unmatched junction nucleotides: 6. CDR1 and CDR2 (germline): SGHNT, YYREEE (reference sequence). The CDR3 has 16 amino acids. CDR3 DNA sequence: TGTGCCAGCAGCCGGGGGACTAGCGGGAGGCCGGGGGAGCTGTTTTTT. It yields the protein CASSRGTSGRPGELFF. The entire variable domain, with the rest obtained from reference TRBV5-4 and TRBJ2-2, is as follows: ETGVTQSPTHLIKTRGQQVTLRCSSQSGHNTVSWYQQALGQGPQFIFQYYREEENGRGNFPPRFSGLQFPNYSSELNVNALELDDSALYLCASSRGTSGRPGELFFGEGSRLTVL.

V gene TRBV14 combines with J gene TRBJ2-7; no clear D. V dropped 0 bases and J dropped 4 bases, with 16 bases sitting between them. The CDR3 is 16 amino acids. Per germline, CDR1 SGHDN and CDR2 FVKESK. The CDR3 DNA is TGTGCCAGCAGCCAAGATCAAAGGATGGCCCTATACGAGCAGTACTTC. Protein: CASSQDQRMALYEQYF. The full variable domain, completed using reference TRBV14 and TRBJ2-7, is EAGVTQFPSHSVIEKGQTVTLRCDPISGHDNLYWYRRVMGKEIKFLLHFVKESKQDESGMPNNRFLAERTGGTYSTLKVQPAELEDSGVYFCASSQDQRMALYEQYFGPGTRLTVT.

The chain links TRBV7-3 to TRBJ2-5; TRBD1 aligns across 11 bases. CDR1 SGHTA and CDR2 FQGTGA come from the germline V gene. The CDR3 has 16 residues. J lost 2 bases, V lost 5 bases, and 7 bases had no gene match. CDR3 coding DNA: TGTGCCAGCAGCCAACTAGGGACAGGGGGACAAGAGACCCAGTACTTC. It is translated as CASSQLGTGGQETQYF. The whole variable domain, remainder taken from reference TRBV7-3 and TRBJ2-5, is GAGVSQTPSNKVTEKGKYVELRCDPISGHTALYWYRQSLGQGPEFLIYFQGTGAADDSGLPNDRFFAVRPEGSVSTLKIQRTERGDSAVYLCASSQLGTGGQETQYFGPGTRLLVL.

V gene TRBV6-6 combines with J gene TRBJ1-1, with a tentative D call TRBD1 (6 bases). V shed 2 bases and J shed 3 bases, with 16 bases lying between them. The CDR3 loop spans 16 amino acids. Per germline, CDR1 MNHNY and CDR2 SVGAGI (reference sequence). CDR3 bases: TGTGCCAGCAGTTACGTTTCAGGGGTGGGTGACACTGAAGCTTTCTTT. This encodes CASSYVSGVGDTEAFF.

This clone was counted once. The chain carries TRBV19 and TRBJ2-5, with 9 bases matching TRBD2. Germline values: CDR1 LNHDA, CDR2 SQIVND (reference sequence). The CDR3 contains 17 residues. Trimming cost V 3 bases and J 5 bases; bases outside gene matches: 13. Here the CDR3 reads CASSIKSGGRAGETQYF. The CDR3 DNA reads TGTGCCAGTAGTATCAAGTCAGGCGGGAGGGCCGGGGAGACCCAGTACTTC. The full variable domain, completed using reference TRBV19 and TRBJ2-5, is DGGITQSPKYLFRKEGQNVTLSCEQNLNHDAMYWYRQDPGQGLRLIYYSQIVNDFQKGDIAEGYSVSREKKESFPLTVTSAQKNPTAFYLCASSIKSGGRAGETQYFGPGTRLLVL.

This clone was picked up a small number of times. The chain carries TRBV27 and TRBJ2-7; D is perhaps TRBD2 (6 bases). This CDR3 contains 16 residues. V lost 3 bases to trimming and J lost 1 base, with 16 bases between them. Per the germline V gene, CDR1 is MNHEY and CDR2 is SMNVEV (reference sequence). The CDR3 protein is CASSFFGGGRSYEQYF. CDR3 sequence (DNA): TGTGCCAGCAGTTTTTTCGGGGGTGGACGTTCCTACGAGCAGTACTTC.

The chain employs TRBV6-5 and TRBJ2-3; 8 bases line up with TRBD2. V trimming: 2 bases; J trimming: 6 bases; junction bases outside the gene matches: 10. The germline V gene has CDR1 MNHEY and CDR2 SVGAGI. This CDR3 contains 16 residues. DNA for the CDR3: TGTGCCAGCAGTTACCTACCGAGCGGGAGAGGGGATACGCAGTATTTT. It translates to CASSYLPSGRGDTQYF.

V and J are TRBV7-2 and TRBJ2-5; D ambiguous. The CDR3 runs 13 residues. Per the germline V gene, CDR1 is SGHTA and CDR2 is FQGNSA. The V end was cut by 2 bases, the J end by 2 bases, with 6 bases between. This chain's CDR3 is CASSLSSQETQYF. The CDR3 region has the DNA TGTGCCAGCAGCTTAAGTTCTCAAGAGACCCAGTACTTC.

This clone was detected only a few times. In the same sample, other DNA sequences code for this CDR3. V and J are TRBV7-9 and TRBJ2-5, with D tentatively TRBD1 (6 bases). Trimming cost V 1 base and J 4 bases, with 13 bases left between them. Germline V lookup: CDR1 SEHNR, CDR2 FQNEAQ (reference sequence). The CDR3 covers 15 residues. The CDR3 DNA reads TGTGCCAGCAGCTTAGGACAGGTGCAGGGAGAGACCCAGTACTTC. It translates to CASSLGQVQGETQYF.

This chain connects TRBV29-1 to TRBJ2-7; 7 bases match TRBD1. Trimming cost V 3 bases and J 3 bases; bases outside gene matches: 5. Per germline, CDR1 SQVTM and CDR2 ANQGSEA. This CDR3 is 13 amino acids long. The chain's CDR3 is CSVEGQTNYEQYF. DNA of the CDR3: TGCAGCGTTGAGGGACAGACAAACTACGAGCAGTACTTC.

V and J are TRBV7-3 and TRBJ2-2; perhaps TRBD1 as D (6 bases). Germline-derived CDR1 and CDR2 are SGHTA and FQGTGA. The ends were cut back, 2 bases at V and 5 bases at J, with 12 bases in the middle. The CDR3 extends over 15 amino acids. The CDR3 region is CASSLGGWGTGELFF. In nucleotides, the CDR3 is TGTGCCAGCAGCTTAGGGGGCTGGGGGACCGGGGAGCTGTTTTTT.

The chain has TRBV4-2 and TRBJ2-2, with D perhaps matching TRBD2 (6 bases). CDR1 LGHNA and CDR2 YNFKEQ come from the germline V gene. V lost 0 bases and J 5 bases, leaving 13 bases between the germline ends. This CDR3 spans 16 amino acids. The CDR3 DNA is TGTGCCAGCAGCCAAGATACCGCGGGGCAAACCGGGGAGCTGTTTTTT. Its protein product is CASSQDTAGQTGELFF.

V gene TRBV11-2 combines with J gene TRBJ2-1, with TRBD2 matching over 11 bases. The germline CDR1 and CDR2 sequences are SGHAT and FQNNGV. The CDR3 has 15 residues. J lost 13 bases, V lost 0 bases, and 8 bases had no gene match. The CDR3 region is CASSLDRGSGRVQFF. The CDR3 nucleotides are TGTGCCAGCAGCTTAGATCGAGGTAGCGGGAGGGTTCAGTTCTTC.

The V gene is TRBV5-4, the J gene TRBJ2-5; D is perhaps TRBD2 (5 bases). V was cut by 0 bases and J by 4 bases, with 10 bases left in between. Germline CDR1 and CDR2: SGHNT and YYREEE (reference sequence). CDR3 length: 14 residues. The CDR3, as DNA: TGTGCCAGCAGCTTGGACCCAGAGGGAGAGACCCAGTACTTC. Translation: CASSLDPEGETQYF.

The V call is TRBV15, the J call TRBJ1-2, with a tentative D call TRBD1 (5 bases). This CDR3 region has 14 residues. Between the trimmed V and J ends, which lost 8 bases and 5 bases, there was a span of 18 bases. The germline V gene has CDR1 LNHNV and CDR2 YYDKDF (reference sequence). CDR3 sequence: CATADGTNIYGYTF. In nucleotides, the CDR3 is TGTGCCACCGCGGATGGGACCAATATTTATGGCTACACCTTC.

The gene calls are TRBV30 and TRBJ1-2, with D tentatively TRBD1 (5 bases). The CDR3 spans 14 residues. Per germline, CDR1 GTSNPN and CDR2 SVGIG (reference sequence). V dropped 1 base and J dropped 2 bases, with 11 bases sitting between them. CDR3 bases: TGTGCCTGGAGTGGTAGGGGAACGAACTATGGCTACACCTTC. It codes for CAWSGRGTNYGYTF.

J is TRBJ1-1 and V is TRBV6-6; D gene uncertain. There are 12 residues in the CDR3. The germline V gene encodes CDR1 MNHNY and CDR2 SVGAGI (reference sequence). V gave up 6 bases and J gave up 1 base, with 6 bases separating them. The CDR3, as DNA: TGTGCCAGCAGCAACCCGAACACTGAAGCTTTCTTT. Encoded protein: CASSNPNTEAFF.